This T cell receptor beta chain was documented in a study of blood T cell repertoires in COVID-19. Assay used: immunoSEQ multiplex PCR; TCRdb lists only in-frame clones, some missing. The profile shows roughly 50,000 clones, 75% to 90% of them singletons. J was trimmed by 5 bases and V by 1 base; bases with no gene match: 10. The CDR3 extends over 16 amino acids. Germline V lookup: CDR1 SGHRS, CDR2 YFSETQ. The receptor's source is a man in his fifties with acute or convalescent COVID-19. Sequencing input: peripheral blood. The chain employs TRBV5-1 and TRBJ2-5; 8 nucleotides line up with TRBD2. The CDR3 DNA reads as TGCGCCAGCAGCTTGCAGGTAGCGGGGATATTTGAGACCCAGTACTTC. This translates into CASSLQVAGIFETQYF.